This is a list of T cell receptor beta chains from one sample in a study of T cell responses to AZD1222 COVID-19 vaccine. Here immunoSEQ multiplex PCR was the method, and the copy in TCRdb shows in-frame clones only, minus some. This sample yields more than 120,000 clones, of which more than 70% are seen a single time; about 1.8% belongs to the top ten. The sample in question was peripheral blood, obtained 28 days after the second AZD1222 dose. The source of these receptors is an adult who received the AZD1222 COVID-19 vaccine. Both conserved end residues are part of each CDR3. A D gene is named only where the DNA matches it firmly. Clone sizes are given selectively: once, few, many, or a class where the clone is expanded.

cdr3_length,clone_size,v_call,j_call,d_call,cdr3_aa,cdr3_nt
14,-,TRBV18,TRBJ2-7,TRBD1,CASQGGWRTYEQYF,TGTGCCAGCCAAGGGGGCTGGAGGACCTACGAGCAGTACTTC
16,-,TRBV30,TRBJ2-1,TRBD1,CAWSGEPGGEYNEQFF,TGTGCCTGGAGCGGGGAACCAGGGGGAGAGTACAATGAGCAGTTCTTC
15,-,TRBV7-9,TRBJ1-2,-,CASSPPGGVNYGYTF,TGTGCCAGCAGCCCTCCGGGAGGCGTTAACTATGGCTACACCTTC
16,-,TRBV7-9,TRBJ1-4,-,CASSLATHPTNEKLFF,TGTGCCAGCAGCTTAGCGACACATCCAACTAATGAAAAACTGTTTTTT
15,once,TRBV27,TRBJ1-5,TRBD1,CASSLQGAANQPQHF,TGTGCCAGCAGCCTACAGGGGGCGGCCAATCAGCCCCAGCATTTT
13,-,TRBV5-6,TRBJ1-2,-,CASLGGSNYGYTF,TGTGCCAGCCTGGGGGGATCTAACTATGGCTACACCTTC
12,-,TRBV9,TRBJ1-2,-,CASSVDQGAYTF,TGTGCCAGCAGCGTAGACCAGGGAGCCTACACCTTC
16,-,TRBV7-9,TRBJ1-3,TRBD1,CASSPRDRSSGNTIYF,TGTGCCAGCAGCCCCCGGGACAGGAGCTCTGGAAACACCATATATTTT
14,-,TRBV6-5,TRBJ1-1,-,CASSYGAMNTEAFF,TGTGCCAGCAGTTACGGGGCTATGAACACTGAAGCTTTCTTT
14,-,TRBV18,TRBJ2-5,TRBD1,CASSPGTGYETQYF,TGTGCCAGCTCACCAGGGACAGGGTATGAGACCCAGTACTTC
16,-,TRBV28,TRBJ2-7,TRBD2,CASSPPGGGPSYEQYF,TGTGCCAGTAGCCCCCCCGGGGGGGGACCCTCCTACGAGCAGTACTTC
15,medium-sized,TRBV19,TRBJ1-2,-,CASSIDWPGAYGYTF,TGTGCCAGTAGTATAGATTGGCCAGGAGCCTATGGCTACACCTTC
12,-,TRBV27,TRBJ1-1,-,CASSPGVGGAFF,TGTGCCAGCAGCCCCGGGGTGGGGGGGGCTTTCTTT
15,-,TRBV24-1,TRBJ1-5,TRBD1,CATSGRDSLNQPQHF,TGTGCCACCAGTGGCCGGGACAGTCTAAATCAGCCCCAGCATTTT